These T cell receptor beta chains were read from a single sample in a study of a mutant IDH1 vaccine in newly diagnosed glioma. The method was immunoSEQ multiplex PCR; TCRdb's version includes in-frame clones alone and lacks a portion of them. Here the sample spans about 92,000 clones, roughly 78% being singletons. The sequencing used PBMCs, collected from a glioma patient treated with radiotherapy, temozolomide or both. The origin of the receptors is a man aged 40-50 years with glioma. The CDR3 runs from the conserved cysteine through the conserved F or W. D genes are given only for firm matches. Expanded clones get a size class; other rows say once, few or many, or leave the size out.

clone_size	d_call	v_call	j_call	cdr3_nt	cdr3_aa
few	TRBD1	TRBV4-3	TRBJ1-1	TGCGCCAGCAGCCAGTTGGGGGCAGGGGGCACTGAAGCTTTCTTT	CASSQLGAGGTEAFF
.	.	TRBV2	TRBJ2-3	TGTGCCAGCAGTGCCCTCGGGGCTACAGATACGCAGTATTTT	CASSALGATDTQYF
.	.	TRBV2	TRBJ2-1	TGTGCCAGCACGTTGAGGCTGGACAATGAGCAGTTCTTC	CASTLRLDNEQFF
.	.	TRBV30	TRBJ2-5	TGTGCCTGGAGTAGGGTCTATCAAGAGACCCAGTACTTC	CAWSRVYQETQYF
.	TRBD1	TRBV4-2	TRBJ1-2	TGTGCCAGCAGGGGGGACAGGGTCTCTAACTATGGCTACACCTTC	CASRGDRVSNYGYTF
.	.	TRBV7-9	TRBJ1-1	TGTGCCAGCAGCCCCGGGGGAGGGGTGAACACTGAAGCTTTCTTT	CASSPGGGVNTEAFF
.	.	TRBV14	TRBJ2-3	TGTGCCAGCAGCCCCGACAGGTTTGCGCAGTATTTT	CASSPDRFAQYF
.	.	TRBV29-1	TRBJ2-7	TGCAGCGTTGGCCGGCCCGGGAGCGAGCAGTACTTC	CSVGRPGSEQYF
.	TRBD2	TRBV19	TRBJ2-1	TGTGCCAGTACCGTGGGACTAGCGGGAGGGAATGAGCAGTTCTTC	CASTVGLAGGNEQFF
.	.	TRBV18	TRBJ1-1	TGTGCCAGCTCACCTCCAGGGAGCGCTGAAGCTTTCTTT	CASSPPGSAEAFF
once	.	TRBV2	TRBJ1-3	TGTGCCACCACCTGGACGGAGTCGGCTGGAAACACCATATATTTT	CATTWTESAGNTIYF
many	TRBD1	TRBV7-9	TRBJ1-2	TGTGCCAGCAGCGACCGGACAGGGATGAGCTTTGGCTACACCTTC	CASSDRTGMSFGYTF
.	.	TRBV11-2	TRBJ2-3	TGTGCCAGCAGCCGAACAGATACGCAGTATTTT	CASSRTDTQYF